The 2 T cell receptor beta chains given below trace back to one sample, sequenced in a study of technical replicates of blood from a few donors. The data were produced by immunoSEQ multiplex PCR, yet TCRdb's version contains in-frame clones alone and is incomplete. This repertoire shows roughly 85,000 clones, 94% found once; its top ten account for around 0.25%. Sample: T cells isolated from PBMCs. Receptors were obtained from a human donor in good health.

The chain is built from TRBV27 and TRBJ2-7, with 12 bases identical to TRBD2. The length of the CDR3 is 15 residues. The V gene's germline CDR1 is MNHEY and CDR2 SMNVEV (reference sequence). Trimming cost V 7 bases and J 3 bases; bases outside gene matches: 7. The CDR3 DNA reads TGTGCCAGCACTCTAGCGGGAGGGCCCGGCTACGAGCAGTACTTC. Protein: CASTLAGGPGYEQYF.

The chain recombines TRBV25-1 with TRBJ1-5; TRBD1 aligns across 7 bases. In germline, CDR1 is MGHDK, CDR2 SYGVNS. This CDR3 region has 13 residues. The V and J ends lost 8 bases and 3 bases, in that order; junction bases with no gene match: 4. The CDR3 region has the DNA TGTGCCAGCCGGGACAGAGACAATCAGCCCCAGCATTTT. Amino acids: CASRDRDNQPQHF.